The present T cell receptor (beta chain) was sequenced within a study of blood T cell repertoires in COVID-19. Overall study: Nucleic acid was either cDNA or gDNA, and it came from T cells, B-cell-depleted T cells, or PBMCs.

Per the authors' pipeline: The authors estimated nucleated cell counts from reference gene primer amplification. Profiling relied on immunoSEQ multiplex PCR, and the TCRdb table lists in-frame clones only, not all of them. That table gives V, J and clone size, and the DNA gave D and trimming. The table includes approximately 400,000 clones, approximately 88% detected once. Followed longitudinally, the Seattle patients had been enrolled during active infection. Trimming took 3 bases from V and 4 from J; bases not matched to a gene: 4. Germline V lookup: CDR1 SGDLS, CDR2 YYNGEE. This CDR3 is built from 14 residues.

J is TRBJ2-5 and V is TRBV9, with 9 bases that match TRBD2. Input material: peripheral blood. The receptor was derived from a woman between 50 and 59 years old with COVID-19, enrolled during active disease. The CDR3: CASSAGTSRETQYF. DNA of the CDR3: TGTGCCAGCAGCGCTGGGACTAGCCGAGAGACCCAGTACTTC.